The following is a T cell receptor beta chain sequence with its context. Its antigen is unidentified. This record comes from a study of post-analysis software for immune sequencing data. Study context: Included courses were relapsing-remitting and secondary progressive multiple sclerosis; progressive-relapsing multiple sclerosis was also included.

Per germline, CDR1 SGHRS and CDR2 YFSETQ. The length of the CDR3 is 14 residues. The V end was cut by 5 bases, the J end by 3 bases, with 14 bases between. Unique-molecular-identifier-tagged TCR beta cDNA libraries were used. TCRdb re-derived calls from the PCR reads in MiXCR, one entry per CDR3 protein. The top ten hold about 3.7% of the sample, which has under 200,000 distinct CDR3 sequences, 29% seen once. Study-wide findings and caveats: In patients, TRBV5-6, TRBV5-1 and TRBV20-1 belonged to five TRBV segments found more frequently than in controls.

The TCR sequence derives from a girl aged 2-17 years with multiple sclerosis. Specimen: blood. The genes are TRBV5-1 and TRBJ2-5; no clear D gene. CDR3 in DNA: TGCGCCAGCAGGGTTTCCGGACCCGAAGAGACCCAGTACTTC. Protein: CASRVSGPEETQYF.